The 29 T cell receptor beta chains below were found in one sample sequenced in a study of CD8+ T cells in alopecia areata (dated by TCRdb to the late 2010s). Library creation used the immunoSEQ multiplex PCR assay. RNA was extracted from all samples and reverse transcribed into cDNA, which served as template for TCR sequencing. Not all clones reach the TCRdb copy of this immuneACCESS table, which keeps in-frame sequences only. Checked studies attribute under half of the gap to unresolved V genes and leave the rest unexplained. The sample profile shows fewer than 250,000 clones; about three fifths of them were found once. The ten biggest clones cover 0.4% to 0.55% of the sample. The time point label, read with the paper, signifies: baseline before oral tofacitinib. This specimen was CD4+ T cells sorted from blood, taken at week 0. The receptors shown here come from a human donor with alopecia areata.

This clone was seen a handful of times. The rearrangement links TRBV11-2 to TRBJ1-1; no clear D. The CDR3 has 13 amino acids. V was pared by 6 bases and J by 0 bases, with 8 bases between. Germline-derived CDR1 and CDR2 are SGHAT and FQNNGV. Here the CDR3 DNA reads TGTGCCAGCAGTCCAGACTTGAACACTGAAGCTTTCTTT. Translation: CASSPDLNTEAFF.

The rearrangement links TRBV6-5 to TRBJ1-5; D is undetermined. Trimming stripped 6 bases from V and 2 bases from J, with 11 bases between. Per the germline V gene, CDR1 is MNHEY and CDR2 is SVGAGI. The CDR3 consists of 14 residues. The CDR3 protein is CASSLDKGNQPQHF. The CDR3 DNA reads TGTGCCAGCAGCCTCGACAAAGGCAATCAGCCCCAGCATTTT.

With respect to this clone: Other DNA sequences in the same sample also yield this CDR3. J is TRBJ1-3 and V is TRBV30, with D hard to call. The germline CDR1 and CDR2 sequences are GTSNPN and SVGIG (reference sequence). The CDR3 covers 14 residues. V shed 0 bases and J shed 3 bases, with 9 bases lying between them. The CDR3 spells CAWSVQGSGNTIYF. The CDR3, as DNA: TGTGCCTGGAGTGTACAAGGGAGTGGAAACACCATATATTTT.

V is TRBV29-1 and J is TRBJ2-7, with 12 bases lining up with TRBD2. The CDR3 extends over 13 amino acids. Germline CDR1 and CDR2: SQVTM and ANQGSEA. After removal of 4 bases from V and 4 bases from J, the junction contained 2 bases not matched to a gene. CDR3 nucleotide sequence: TGCAGCGTTGGCGGACTAGCGGGATACGAGCAGTACTTC. Translated, it gives CSVGGLAGYEQYF.

J is TRBJ1-1 and V is TRBV30, with unresolved D. The CDR3 contains 12 residues. The V gene lost 2 bases and the J gene lost 8 bases, with 12 bases spanning the gap. From germline, CDR1 is GTSNPN and CDR2 SVGIG (reference sequence). The CDR3: CAWSRPGREAFF. The DNA for the CDR3 is TGTGCCTGGAGTCGACCCGGCAGGGAAGCTTTCTTT.

The chain carries TRBV5-6 and TRBJ2-6, with no clear D. Germline lookup yields CDR1 SGHDT and CDR2 YYEEEE. The CDR3 is 16 amino acids. The V gene lost 4 bases and the J gene lost 0 bases, with 11 bases spanning the gap. The CDR3 here is CASSPRPISGANVLTF. CDR3 bases: TGTGCCAGCAGCCCCCGGCCGATCTCTGGGGCCAACGTCCTGACTTTC.

The chain has TRBV15 and TRBJ1-1; 7 positions agree with TRBD1. Germline V gene lookup returns CDR1 LNHNV and CDR2 YYDKDF (reference sequence). J gave up 1 base and V 4 bases, and 6 bases lay outside the gene matches. The CDR3 spans 15 residues. The CDR3 here is CATSKPGTENTEAFF. CDR3 sequence (DNA): TGTGCCACCAGCAAACCCGGGACAGAGAACACTGAAGCTTTCTTT.

The table lists this clone with a few counts. The chain combines TRBV27 with TRBJ2-2; D gene unclear. The CDR3 has 15 amino acids. V dropped 3 bases and J dropped 1 base, with 9 bases sitting between them. Germline V gene data show CDR1 as MNHEY and CDR2 as SMNVEV (reference sequence). CDR3 residues: CASSFGQVNTGELFF. The CDR3 DNA follows: TGTGCCAGCAGTTTTGGGCAGGTGAACACCGGGGAGCTGTTTTTT.

V usage is TRBV29-1 and J usage is TRBJ2-2; 8 nucleotides agree with TRBD1. V dropped 7 bases and J dropped 5; count of bases not matched to a gene: 9. The CDR3 spans 14 residues. In germline, CDR1 is SQVTM, CDR2 ANQGSEA. CDR3 DNA sequence: TGCAGCGCCACGGACAGGGCCCGGACCGGGGAGCTGTTTTTT. It translates to CSATDRARTGELFF.

J is TRBJ2-1 and V is TRBV29-1; 7 bases fit TRBD1. The CDR3 has 14 residues. CDR1 SQVTM and CDR2 ANQGSEA come from the germline V gene. The CDR3 sequence: CSRPRGLRDNEQFF. CDR3 nucleotide sequence: TGCAGTCGCCCGAGGGGGCTCCGGGACAATGAGCAGTTCTTC.

The chain combines TRBV29-1 with TRBJ1-2, with D unclear. The V end was cut by 0 bases, the J end by 2 bases, with 4 bases between. Germline CDR1 and CDR2: SQVTM and ANQGSEA. This CDR3 is 12 amino acids long. The CDR3 protein is CSVEDPNYGYTF. Here the CDR3 DNA reads TGCAGCGTTGAAGACCCCAACTATGGCTACACCTTC.

The table lists this clone with a few counts. This chain links TRBV23-1 with TRBJ2-7; D is unclear. TRBV23-1 is an open reading frame, and its role is uncertain. With 2 bases removed from V and 3 bases from J, the gap between germline ends came to 8 bases. There are 13 residues in the CDR3. CDR3 sequence reads: CASSQGSYYEQYF. CDR3 nucleotides: TGCGCCAGCAGTCAAGGATCATACTACGAGCAGTACTTC.

This chain connects TRBV19 to TRBJ1-4; 9 positions agree with TRBD1. Germline V CDR1 and CDR2: LNHDA, SQIVND (reference sequence). Trimming removed 6 bases from V and 5 bases from J; junction bases left unmatched: 4. The CDR3 is made up of 14 amino acids. CDR3 residues: CASSPGTGNEKLFF. The CDR3 DNA follows: TGTGCCAGTAGCCCCGGGACAGGGAATGAAAAACTGTTTTTT.

The gene calls are TRBV5-5 and TRBJ2-7, with no clear D. The germline V gene has CDR1 SGHKS and CDR2 YYEKEE (reference sequence). V gave up 4 bases and J gave up 6 bases, with 17 bases separating them. This CDR3 comprises 14 residues. In nucleotides, the CDR3 is TGTGCCAGCAGCCTCCGTAGGAGAGCCGTCGAGCAGTACTTC. Protein product: CASSLRRRAVEQYF. Full variable domain (outside the CDR3, taken from reference TRBV5-5 and TRBJ2-7): DAGVTQSPTHLIKTRGQQVTLRCSPISGHKSVSWYQQVLGQGPQFIFQYYEKEERGRGNFPDRFSARQFPNYSSELNVNALLLGDSALYLCASSLRRRAVEQYFGPGTRLTVT.

This clone showed up just once. The rearrangement uses TRBV7-2 and TRBJ1-5, with unresolved D. The V gene lost 2 bases and the J gene lost 5 bases, with 13 bases spanning the gap. The length of the CDR3 is 15 residues. In germline, CDR1 is SGHTA, CDR2 FQGNSA. This CDR3 is CASSLRVSGDQPQHF. CDR3 nucleotide sequence: TGTGCCAGCAGCTTACGGGTATCCGGAGATCAGCCCCAGCATTTT.

Comment on this clone: Within the sample, other DNA sequences also encode this same CDR3. V usage is TRBV2 and J usage is TRBJ1-1; D ambiguous. The CDR3 runs to 13 residues. Trimming left V 6 bases short and J 7 bases short, with 15 bases between. Germline V lookup: CDR1 SNHLY, CDR2 FYNNEI. In DNA, the CDR3 is TGTGCCAGCAGCTTTACACGAGCTGGTGAAGCTTTCTTT. Residues: CASSFTRAGEAFF. Filled out from reference TRBV2 and TRBJ1-1, the complete variable domain reads EPEVTQTPSHQVTQMGQEVILRCVPISNHLYFYWYRQILGQKVEFLVSFYNNEISEKSEIFDDQFSVERPDGSNFTLKIRSTKLEDSAMYFCASSFTRAGEAFFGQGTRLTVV.

This sequence joins TRBV19 and TRBJ1-2, with 9 bases aligning to TRBD1. This CDR3 has 13 amino acids. The trim removed 4 bases at V and 6 bases at J, leaving 3 bases unmatched. Germline V lookup: CDR1 LNHDA, CDR2 SQIVND (reference sequence). The CDR3 here is CASSTRQGDGYTF. The CDR3 region has the DNA TGTGCCAGTAGTACCCGACAGGGGGATGGCTACACCTTC.

This clone appeared a few times. The chain links TRBV4-1 to TRBJ1-2; tentative D call: TRBD1 (5 bases). Germline V CDR1 and CDR2: MGHRA, YSYEKL. This CDR3 has 14 residues. Trimming stripped 7 bases from V and 5 bases from J, with 17 bases between. The CDR3 here is CASTEAGTNYGYTF. Written as DNA, the CDR3 is TGCGCCAGCACCGAAGCAGGGACGAATTATGGCTACACCTTC.

The V gene is TRBV4-1, the J gene TRBJ2-1; no reliable D call. The CDR3 is 15 residues long. V was cut by 0 bases and J by 3 bases, with 9 bases left in between. The germline gives CDR1 MGHRA, CDR2 YSYEKL. For the CDR3, the DNA is TGCGCCAGCAGCCAAGAAAATTACGGCTACAATGAGCAGTTCTTC. It encodes CASSQENYGYNEQFF.

CDR3 sequence (DNA): TGCGCCAGCAGCTTGTTCGGTAGCGGGGGGACGAACACCGGGGAGCTGTTTTTT. The encoded protein is CASSLFGSGGTNTGELFF. The chain has TRBV5-1 and TRBJ2-2; TRBD2 agrees at 10 bases. After removal of 1 base from V and 0 bases from J, the junction contained 6 bases not matched to a gene. Looked up from germline, CDR1 is SGHRS and CDR2 is YFSETQ. There are 18 residues in the CDR3.

This chain's CDR3 is CASSLNGEQFF. The DNA of the CDR3 is TGTGCCAGCAGCTTGAATGGTGAGCAGTTCTTC. This sequence joins TRBV7-8 and TRBJ2-1; no clear D. V lost 3 bases, J lost 9 bases, and 6 bases lay in between. CDR1 and CDR2 (germline): SGHVS, FQNEAQ. CDR3 length equals 11 residues.

The chain couples TRBV2 to TRBJ1-4, with a tentative D call TRBD1 (5 bases). The CDR3 has 15 residues. The V gene lost 1 base and the J gene lost 0 bases, with 6 bases spanning the gap. Germline-derived CDR1 and CDR2 are SNHLY and FYNNEI. CDR3 in amino acids: CASSEGGATNEKLFF. The CDR3 DNA sequence: TGTGCCAGCAGTGAAGGGGGCGCAACTAATGAAAAACTGTTTTTT. Based on the CDR3 plus reference TRBV2 and TRBJ1-4, the full variable domain is EPEVTQTPSHQVTQMGQEVILRCVPISNHLYFYWYRQILGQKVEFLVSFYNNEISEKSEIFDDQFSVERPDGSNFTLKIRSTKLEDSAMYFCASSEGGATNEKLFFGSGTQLSVL.

This clone has a single count. Different DNA sequences within this sample yield the same CDR3. The V gene is TRBV30, the J gene TRBJ1-2; D not resolved. Germline lookup yields CDR1 GTSNPN and CDR2 SVGIG (reference sequence). V dropped 3 bases and J dropped 5 bases, with 13 bases sitting between them. The CDR3 has 13 amino acids. The CDR3 nucleotides read TGTGCCTGGAGCCCCGGGAGACCTTATGGCTACACCTTC. This sequence encodes CAWSPGRPYGYTF.

The genes are TRBV29-1 and TRBJ1-1; no firm D call. The germline gives CDR1 SQVTM, CDR2 ANQGSEA. CDR3 length: 14 residues. Trimming cost V 6 bases and J 1 base, with 15 bases left between them. The CDR3 DNA is TGCAGCGTGGCAGCCAGGCTCCAGAACACTGAAGCTTTCTTT. Translated: CSVAARLQNTEAFF.

This sequence joins TRBV13 and TRBJ2-7; 8 nucleotides match TRBD1. Germline lookup yields CDR1 PRHDT and CDR2 FYEKMQ (reference sequence). J lost 5 bases, V lost 4 bases, and 13 bases had no gene match. The CDR3 has 16 residues. The CDR3 is CASSSHPWTGSHEQYF. CDR3 nucleotides: TGTGCCAGCAGCTCCCACCCCTGGACAGGGTCCCACGAGCAGTACTTC.

The chain combines TRBV18 with TRBJ2-1; 8 positions agree with TRBD1. The J segment lost 4 bases and the V segment lost 0 bases, leaving 8 bases of the junction unmatched. CDR1 is KGHSH and CDR2 is LQKENI in the germline V gene. The length of the CDR3 is 17 residues. DNA for the CDR3: TGTGCCAGCTCACCACCGTCGGGACAGGATGAATACAATGAGCAGTTCTTC. Protein: CASSPPSGQDEYNEQFF.

The chain employs TRBV4-1 and TRBJ2-5, with D unclear. CDR1 is MGHRA, CDR2 YSYEKL, per germline. V was trimmed by 3 bases and J by 3 bases, leaving 14 bases between them. The CDR3 contains 15 residues. CDR3 sequence (DNA): TGCGCCAGCAGCCAGGCCGGGCGCCTAAAAGAGACCCAGTACTTC. Residues: CASSQAGRLKETQYF.

This clone was seen at least ten times. CDR3 loop: CASSPGQGTLNTEAFF. CDR3 bases: TGCGCCAGCAGCCCAGGACAGGGGACCCTGAACACTGAAGCTTTCTTT. The chain has TRBV4-1 and TRBJ1-1, with 9 bases matching TRBD1. The CDR3 covers 16 residues. V gave up 4 bases and J gave up 0 bases; unmatched junction bases: 6. The V gene's germline CDR1 is MGHRA and CDR2 YSYEKL.

The chain links TRBV27 to TRBJ2-7; TRBD1 matches at 7 bases. The V segment lost 3 bases and the J segment 5 bases; nucleotides outside the gene matches: 10. The CDR3 is 15 amino acids. The germline V gene has CDR1 MNHEY and CDR2 SMNVEV (reference sequence). CDR3: CASSFQTGLSDEQYF. CDR3 bases: TGTGCCAGCAGTTTTCAGACAGGGCTTTCGGACGAGCAGTACTTC.